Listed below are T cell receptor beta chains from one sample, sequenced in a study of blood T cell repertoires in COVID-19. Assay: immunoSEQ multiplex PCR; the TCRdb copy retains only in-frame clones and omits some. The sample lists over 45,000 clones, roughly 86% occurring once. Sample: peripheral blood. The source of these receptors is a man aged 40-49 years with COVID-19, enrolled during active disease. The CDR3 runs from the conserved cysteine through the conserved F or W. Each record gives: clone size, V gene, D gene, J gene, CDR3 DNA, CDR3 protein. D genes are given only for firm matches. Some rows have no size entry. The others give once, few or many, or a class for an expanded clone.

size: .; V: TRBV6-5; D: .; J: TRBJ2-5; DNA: TGTGCCAGCAGCCAGGGAGGTAAAGAGACCCAGTACTTC; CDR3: CASSQGGKETQYF
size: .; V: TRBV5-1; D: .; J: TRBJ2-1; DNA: TGCGCCAGCAGGGACGGAGGTCGCAATGAGCAGTTCTTC; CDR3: CASRDGGRNEQFF
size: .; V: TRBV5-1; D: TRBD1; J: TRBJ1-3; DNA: TGCGCCAGCAGCTGGGACAGATCTGGAAACACCATATATTTT; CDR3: CASSWDRSGNTIYF
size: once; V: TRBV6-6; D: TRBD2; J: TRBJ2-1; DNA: TGTGCCAGCAGTCCCACACGTTTAGCGGGGGGGATATACAATGAGCAGTTCTTC; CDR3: CASSPTRLAGGIYNEQFF
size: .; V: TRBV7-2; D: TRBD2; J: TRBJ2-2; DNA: TGTGCCAGCAGCTTTACTAGCGGGGGTAACACCGGGGAGCTGTTTTTT; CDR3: CASSFTSGGNTGELFF
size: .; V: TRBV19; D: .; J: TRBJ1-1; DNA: TGTGCCAGTAGTATTGGAGGAACAGGGACTGAAGCTTTCTTT; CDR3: CASSIGGTGTEAFF
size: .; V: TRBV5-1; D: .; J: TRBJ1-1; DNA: TGCGCCAGCAGCTTGGGACAGCGGAACACTGAAGCTTTCTTT; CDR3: CASSLGQRNTEAFF
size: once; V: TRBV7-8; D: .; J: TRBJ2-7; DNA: TGTGCCAGCAGCTCGACCAGGGGCAATTACGAGCAGTACTTC; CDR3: CASSSTRGNYEQYF
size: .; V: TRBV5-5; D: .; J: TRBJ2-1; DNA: TGTGCCAGCAGCTTGGGTGCGGGGGCCTCATCCAATGAGCAGTTCTTC; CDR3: CASSLGAGASSNEQFF
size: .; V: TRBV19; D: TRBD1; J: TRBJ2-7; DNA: TGTGCCAGTAGTGGGGCAGGGGGCAATTACGAGCAGTACTTC; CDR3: CASSGAGGNYEQYF
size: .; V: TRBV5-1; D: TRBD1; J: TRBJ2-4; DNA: TGCGCCAGCAGCACCGATGGGCCGGGACAGGGGAGCAAAAACATTCAGTACTTC; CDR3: CASSTDGPGQGSKNIQYF
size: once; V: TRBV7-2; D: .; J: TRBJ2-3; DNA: TGTGCCAGCAGCTTGGGACTCCTTAAGGGAGATACGCAGTATTTT; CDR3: CASSLGLLKGDTQYF
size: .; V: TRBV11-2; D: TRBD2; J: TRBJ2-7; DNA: TGTGCCAGCAGCTTAGGACTAGCGGGTGGAGAGCAGTACTTC; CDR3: CASSLGLAGGEQYF
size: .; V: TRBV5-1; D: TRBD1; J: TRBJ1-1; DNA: TGCGCCAGCAGCCCCAGGGGGCGGGACACTGAAGCTTTCTTT; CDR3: CASSPRGRDTEAFF
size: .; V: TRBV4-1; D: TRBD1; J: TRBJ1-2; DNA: TGCGCCAGCAGCCAAGGAGCCAGGGGGTACGATGGCTACACCTTC; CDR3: CASSQGARGYDGYTF
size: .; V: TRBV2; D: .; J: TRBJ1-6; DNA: TGTGCCAGCAGGAGAACAGGGTTCGATAATTCACCCCTCCACTTT; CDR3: CASRRTGFDNSPLHF
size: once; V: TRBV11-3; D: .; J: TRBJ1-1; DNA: TGTGCCAGCAGCTTATGGGCCCAGGGGAACACTGAAGCTTTCTTT; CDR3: CASSLWAQGNTEAFF
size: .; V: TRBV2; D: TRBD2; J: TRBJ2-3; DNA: TGTGCCAGCAGTGAAGCTACGGGGGGGGTCAAAGATACGCAGTATTTT; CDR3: CASSEATGGVKDTQYF